Presented here are 10 T cell receptor beta chains from one specimen sequenced in a study of control samples from healthy donors and cancer patients. Using immunoSEQ multiplex PCR, the repertoire was profiled, and TCRdb retains in-frame clones only, with some absent. The table records under 70,000 clones, 90% of them present only once. Input material: PBMCs. The receptors shown here come from a woman aged 45-60 years with colorectal cancer.

V and J are TRBV5-1 and TRBJ2-3, with 13 bases aligning to TRBD2. V lost 0 bases to trimming and J lost 0 bases; unmatched junction nucleotides: 7. The CDR3 is made up of 19 amino acids. Germline CDR1 reads SGHRS; CDR2 reads YFSETQ. The DNA of the CDR3 is TGCGCCAGCAGCTTGGCGGGGACTAGCGGGAAGACTAGCACAGATACGCAGTATTTT. Translating it yields CASSLAGTSGKTSTDTQYF.

The genes are TRBV19 and TRBJ2-2, with D uncertain. The V end lost 6 bases, the J end lost 1 base, and 9 bases lay between the germline ends. The CDR3 covers 14 residues. Germline CDR1 LNHDA, CDR2 SQIVND (reference sequence). The CDR3 bases are TGTGCCAGTAGCACGCGACAGAACACCGGGGAGCTGTTTTTT. Translation: CASSTRQNTGELFF.

The chain carries TRBV19 and TRBJ2-3; D gene ambiguous. The germline gives CDR1 LNHDA, CDR2 SQIVND (reference sequence). CDR3 size: 11 residues. V was cut by 7 bases and J by 2 bases, with 4 bases left in between. In DNA form, the CDR3 reads TGTGCCAGTACGTACACAGATACGCAGTATTTT. It translates to CASTYTDTQYF.

The CDR3 DNA sequence: TGCGCCAGCAGCTTGGAGGGGGGCCGCACAGATACGCAGTATTTT. Translation: CASSLEGGRTDTQYF. The V and J genes are TRBV5-1 and TRBJ2-3; D may match TRBD1 or TRBD2 (6 bases each). V lost 0 bases and J lost 1, with 9 bases in between. Germline V gene data show CDR1 as SGHRS and CDR2 as YFSETQ. The CDR3 extends over 15 amino acids.

V usage is TRBV30 and J usage is TRBJ2-7; 9 bases map to TRBD2. Germline CDR1 reads GTSNPN; CDR2 reads SVGIG (reference sequence). The CDR3 contains 16 residues. J gave up 4 bases and V 2 bases, and 12 bases lay outside the gene matches. In DNA form, the CDR3 reads TGTGCCTGGAGTCCCCGTATTGGCGGGGGGGCATACGAGCAGTACTTC. It codes for CAWSPRIGGGAYEQYF.

The chain employs TRBV6-5 and TRBJ1-4; D ambiguous. The CDR3 spans 14 residues. Trimming removed 6 bases from V and 0 bases from J, with 8 bases in between. Looked up from germline, CDR1 is MNHEY and CDR2 is SVGAGI. CDR3 sequence (DNA): TGTGCCAGCAGCGGCGGGGCAACTAATGAAAAACTGTTTTTT. It yields the protein CASSGGATNEKLFF.

As concerns this clone: Other DNA sequences in the sample encode the same CDR3. This chain joins TRBV5-1 and TRBJ2-3; TRBD2 is a possible D gene (6 bases). In germline, CDR1 is SGHRS, CDR2 YFSETQ. Deletions cut 0 bases from V and 1 base from J, with 9 bases between. This CDR3 contains 15 residues. CDR3 nucleotide sequence: TGCGCCAGCAGCTTGGAGGGCGGGGGCACAGATACGCAGTATTTT. This translates into CASSLEGGGTDTQYF.

The chain recombines TRBV7-7 with TRBJ2-5; 7 bases align to TRBD1. The CDR3 contains 13 residues. Germline lookup yields CDR1 SSHAT and CDR2 FNYEAQ (reference sequence). The CDR3 protein is CASSGTAQETQYF. DNA for the CDR3: TGTGCTAGCTCGGGGACAGCCCAAGAGACCCAGTACTTC.

This chain connects TRBV18 to TRBJ2-3, with a possible D match to TRBD1 (6 bases). The CDR3 loop spans 14 amino acids. Germline values: CDR1 KGHSH, CDR2 LQKENI. Trimming shortened V by 4 bases and J by 2 bases, and 10 bases separated the two germline ends. Here the CDR3 DNA reads TGTGCCAGCTCACGACAGGCGTACACAGATACGCAGTATTTT. This encodes CASSRQAYTDTQYF.

The chain links TRBV5-1 to TRBJ1-2; perhaps TRBD1 as D (5 bases). V dropped 0 bases and J dropped 4 bases, with 25 bases sitting between them. CDR1 is SGHRS, CDR2 YFSETQ, per germline. The CDR3 is 19 residues long. The CDR3 nucleotides read TGCGCCAGCAGCTTGGTGGGCCGCCTCGGGGGTTATGAAGGCTATGGCTACACCTTC. This codes for CASSLVGRLGGYEGYGYTF. The variable domain in full, with the rest retrieved from reference TRBV5-1 and TRBJ1-2, is KAGVTQTPRYLIKTRGQQVTLSCSPISGHRSVSWYQQTPGQGLQFLFEYFSETQRNKGNFPGRFSGRQFSNSRSEMNVSTLELGDSALYLCASSLVGRLGGYEGYGYTFGSGTRLTVV.